This record looks at one T cell receptor beta chain sequence and its context. There are 10 residues in the CDR3. Trimming shortened V by 4 bases and J by 5 bases, and 3 bases separated the two germline ends. Germline V gene lookup returns CDR1 SNHLY and CDR2 FYNNEI. Sequencing of TCR beta covered CD8+ and CD4+ T cells obtained from blood. RNA was extracted with the RNeasy kit, and a quantity of roughly 0.5 to 1 ug was reverse transcribed using random hexamers. TCR beta CDR3 was amplified by immunoSEQ covering 54 Vbeta and 13 Jbeta. A single record per CDR3 protein comes from TCRdb applying MiXCR to the immunoSEQ multiplex PCR reads. The profile shows 95,000 to 150,000 distinct CDR3 sequences, over 85% of them singletons. This record comes from a study of CD8 T cells in Susac syndrome.

The source is a human donor with multiple sclerosis. Sequenced material: CD8+ T cells from PBMCs. The V gene is TRBV2, the J gene TRBJ2-7; no clear D gene. CDR3 DNA: TGTGCCAGCAGTGCGAACGAGCAGTACTTC. It is translated as CASSANEQYF.